The source of this TCR beta chain is a study of blood T cell repertoires in COVID-19 (TCRdb year 2020). Turning to the overall study: The collaborator samples originated in the United States, Italy and Spain and spanned the acute and convalescent phases of COVID-19. Nearly every sample came with metadata listing a de-identified subject ID, COVID-19 status, age in years and sex. The prospective study material was composed of cDNA or gDNA derived from T cells, B-cell-depleted T cells, or PBMCs. The repertoires were released in a freely available public database meant as a resource for research on the immune response to SARS-CoV-2. The samples were drawn from two sources: the first 160 participants of the ongoing ImmuneRACE study, and fewer than 1,500 subjects contributed by 6 global collaborators. Deeply sampled blood TCRbeta repertoires from subjects exposed to, actively infected with, or recovered from COVID-19 were included in the dataset. Where available, HLA class I and class II types were obtained from metadata supplied by the sample provider rather than from assay-based typing.

This clone is a singleton in its sample. Which antigen it targets is not known. No much larger clonotype is one base removed from it; base qualities were not supplied. A second Seattle source provided samples from volunteer blood donors who had recovered from COVID-19. Whole blood was collected in K2EDTA tubes by collaborating institutions according to the institutions' own protocols. For TCRbeta analysis, collaborator samples were shipped as frozen whole blood, as isolated PBMCs, or as DNA extracted from either sample type. Results the study describes overall, beyond this receptor: The amount of clinical and demographic metadata varied by source and participant and was provided uncurated.

TCRbeta CDR3 regions were amplified from genomic DNA by means of the immunoSEQ Assay, a bias-controlled multiplex PCR. The original methods were these. The number of nucleated cells in each sample was estimated by amplification of reference gene primers within the assay. To quantify the absolute abundance of each unique TCRbeta CDR3 rearrangement, sequence reads were collapsed and filtered. For each sample, productive Simpson clonality was calculated as the square root of Simpson's diversity index over productive rearrangements. TCRdb holds this immuneACCESS table with in-frame rearrangements only. Some clones are missing; in checked studies, unresolved V genes explain under half, and the rest has no known cause. V and J calls and clone size follow that table, whereas D and trimming were derived from the DNA. The sample table lists 250,000 or so clones, roughly 87% of them with a count of one. Around 4.6% of the sample is taken by the ten largest.

Sequencing was performed on peripheral blood. This TCR came from a woman aged 40 to 50 who had recovered from COVID-19.

DNA sequence: TGTGCCAGCAGCTCCCTACCTGGGGGGACAGAAGAGACCCAGTACTTC. It codes for CASSSLPGGTEETQYF. This chain joins TRBV7-7 to TRBJ2-5; 7 matching bases give a weak D call of TRBD1. The CDR3 covers 16 residues, taking in both the cysteine and the phenylalanine. Only the CDR3 region is kept as DNA, spanning 48 bases read in frame from base 1. The germline V gene encodes CDR1 SSHAT and CDR2 FNYEAQ (reference sequence). V gives up 4 bases and J gives up 3 bases, and the segment between their germline ends measures 18 bases.